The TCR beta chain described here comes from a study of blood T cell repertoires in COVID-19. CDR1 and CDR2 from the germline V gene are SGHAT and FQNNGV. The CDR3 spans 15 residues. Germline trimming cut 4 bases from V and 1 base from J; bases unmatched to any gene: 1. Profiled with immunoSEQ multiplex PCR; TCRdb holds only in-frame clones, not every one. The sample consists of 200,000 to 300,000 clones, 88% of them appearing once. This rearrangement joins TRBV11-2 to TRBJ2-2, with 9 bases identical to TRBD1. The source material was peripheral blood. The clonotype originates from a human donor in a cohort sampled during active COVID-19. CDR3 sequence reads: CASSWGQGNTGELFF. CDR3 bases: TGTGCCAGCAGCTGGGGACAGGGGAACACCGGGGAGCTGTTTTTT.